Sequencing of this T cell receptor (beta chain) was carried out in a study of blood T cells in healthy people across ages. The germline V gene has CDR1 SGHVS and CDR2 FNYEAQ. This CDR3 has 16 residues. The J segment lost 4 bases and the V segment lost 0 bases, leaving 9 bases of the junction unmatched. The second PCR ran about 6 to 12 cycles with a sample-barcoded 5' primer and J-beta primers. TCRdb processed the 5' RACE reads anew with MiXCR; each CDR3 protein has one entry. The sample consists of roughly 680,000 distinct CDR3 sequences, over 40% of them appearing once. The chain links TRBV7-6 to TRBJ2-7; 7 bases match TRBD1. The material sequenced was blood. The TCR comes from a woman at least 80 years old in good health. This chain's CDR3 is CASSLAGRDRDYEQYF. CDR3 DNA sequence: TGTGCCAGCAGCTTAGCGGGAAGAGACAGGGATTACGAGCAGTACTTC.